This T cell receptor (beta chain) comes out of a study of identical twins. This CDR3 comprises 14 residues. V shed 1 base and J 4 bases; nucleotides not matched to a gene: 6. Germline CDR1 is SQVTM and CDR2 is ANQGSEA. cDNA carried unique molecular identifiers, and a universal primer site was added by template switching. TCRdb re-analysed the 5' RACE reads in MiXCR, keeping a single row per CDR3 protein. This table holds 690,000 or so distinct CDR3 sequences, 8.6% found once. In this sample, this clonotype turned up a few times. Its antigen is as yet unknown. Overall study results and limits: Excess sharing by twins proved weaker in beta out-of-frame sequences. Insertions were fewer in abundant cord blood beta clonotypes, whereas memory repertoires showed none of this pattern.

The sample also formed part of further work on yellow fever vaccine responses in identical twins.

The source material was PBMCs. The TCR was taken from a woman aged 18-29 years in good health. The genes are TRBV29-1 and TRBJ2-7; 8 nucleotides match TRBD1. CDR3 residues: CSVEGDRYTYEQYF. Here the CDR3 DNA reads TGCAGCGTTGAAGGGGACAGGTACACGTACGAGCAGTACTTC.